The T cell receptor (beta chain) described here comes from a study of OX40 agonist ivuxolimab in advanced cancers. General study points: The authors did not determine the antigen specificity of the expanded peripheral T cells. The average count of expanded clones was higher among CD8+ T cells than among CD4+.

About this clone: Antigen unknown.

The CDR3 totals 18 residues. The germline V gene has CDR1 LNHNV and CDR2 YYDKDF (reference sequence). Trimming stripped 1 base from V and 3 bases from J, with 20 bases between. Sequencing used immunoSEQ multiplex PCR; TCRdb keeps in-frame clones, though not all of them. The table has about 50,000 clones, about 93% seen once. The source was CD4+ or CD8+ T cells sorted from blood, collected in a trial of the OX40 agonist ivuxolimab. The source is an adult with an advanced solid tumor such as melanoma, head and neck, liver or kidney cancer. This sequence joins TRBV15 and TRBJ2-3; D might be TRBD2 (7 bases). The CDR3 region is CATSRGGGVGGPTDTQYF. The CDR3 DNA sequence: TGTGCCACCAGCAGAGGTGGGGGAGTCGGGGGGCCTACAGATACGCAGTATTTT. Supplemented by reference TRBV15 and TRBJ2-3, the full variable domain reads DAMVIQNPRYQVTQFGKPVTLSCSQTLNHNVMYWYQQKSSQAPKLLFHYYDKDFNNEADTPDNFQSRRPNTSFCFLDIRSPGLGDTAMYLCATSRGGGVGGPTDTQYFGPGTRLTVL.